These T cell receptor beta chains were read from a single sample in a study of T-cell memory formation after mild COVID-19. One entry per CDR3 protein results from TCRdb running MiXCR on the 5' RACE reads. The profile shows about 360,000 distinct CDR3 sequences, roughly an eighth of them singletons. The sequenced sample was PBMCs or a T cell subset sorted from them (not recorded which). These receptors were obtained from a man aged 18 to 30 who had mild COVID-19 (a few samples of this study predate the infection). Cell type and time point are not known. Both conserved end residues are trimmed from each CDR3. Each record gives: V gene, J gene, CDR3 protein.

>TRBV5-1|TRBJ1-2
ASSLAPQDGYT
>TRBV7-3|TRBJ2-2
ASSLMGQAGELF
>TRBV15|TRBJ2-3
ATSRPPGQGTDTQY
>TRBV25-1|TRBJ1-1
ASSELPFGTTEAF
>TRBV20-1|TRBJ2-7
SAPENSYEQY
>TRBV7-3|TRBJ2-3
ASSIDGRGPDTQY
>TRBV7-2|TRBJ2-1
ASSFLEGMAF
>TRBV4-3|TRBJ2-7
ASSLGTSGVSEQY
>TRBV5-1|TRBJ2-3
ASALGSLSTDTQY
>TRBV5-1|TRBJ1-6
ASSLESFRSYNSPLH
>TRBV20-1|TRBJ2-2
SAKTLSNTGELF
>TRBV7-7|TRBJ2-1
ASSRWAQSGAIDNEQF
>TRBV20-1|TRBJ2-3
SARGFLAGGNTQY
>TRBV3-1|TRBJ2-3
ASSQAPGEGTDTQY
>TRBV4-1|TRBJ1-4
ASSQEGAPF
>TRBV24-1|TRBJ2-1
ATSDETDSSYNEQF
>TRBV12-3/TRBV12-4|TRBJ1-6
ASSLGRVSYNSPLH
>TRBV4-3|TRBJ2-7
ASSQEWGSYEQY
>TRBV4-3|TRBJ2-1
ASSQSSGGAYNEQF
>TRBV6-4|TRBJ2-1
ASRSSGGALEQF
>TRBV29-1|TRBJ2-1
SVGYSGRHNEQF
>TRBV20-1|TRBJ1-2
SARDLRESDYGYT
>TRBV6-1|TRBJ2-7
ASSRQPPYEQY
>TRBV19|TRBJ1-4
ASIAGMGEKLF
>TRBV6-5|TRBJ1-6
ASSRTGFQDSPLH
>TRBV5-1|TRBJ2-3
ASALARDTQY
>TRBV19|TRBJ2-3
ASSITGGSTDTQY
>TRBV12-3/TRBV12-4|TRBJ2-5
ASSLSANYQETQY
>TRBV24-1|TRBJ2-3
ATSDPGLGSDTQY
>TRBV7-2|TRBJ2-4
ASSLLGLAAKNIQY
>TRBV29-1|TRBJ2-3
SVEVMGVHDTQY
>TRBV9|TRBJ2-5
ASSVEVVGKETQY
>TRBV11-2|TRBJ2-1
ASSLDPQGGASSYNEQF
>TRBV18|TRBJ2-1
ASSPTGQGRNEQF
>TRBV5-1|TRBJ1-1
ASSEGAWMNTEAF
>TRBV20-1|TRBJ2-1
SRKGGPLYNEQF
>TRBV7-2|TRBJ2-3
ASSRTAGVGDTQY
>TRBV4-3|TRBJ1-1
ASSQGYHRAPEAF
>TRBV2|TRBJ1-6
ASSVGFDIPRRPLH
>TRBV5-1|TRBJ1-2
ASSSFVPTGWSDYGYT
>TRBV5-1|TRBJ2-5
ASSPGSTQETQY